Below, 10 T cell receptor beta chains from the same sample are listed, as sequenced in a study of OX40 agonist ivuxolimab in advanced cancers. The assay was immunoSEQ multiplex PCR, and TCRdb's table has in-frame clones only and misses some. The table has 65,000 to 85,000 clones, about 92% seen once. The input for sequencing was CD4+ or CD8+ T cells sorted from blood, taken in a trial of the OX40 agonist ivuxolimab. Source of these receptors: an adult with an advanced solid tumor such as melanoma, head and neck, liver or kidney cancer.

The rearrangement links TRBV11-3 to TRBJ1-6; D is uncertain. Germline-derived CDR1 and CDR2 are SGHNT and YENEEA. The CDR3 is made up of 13 amino acids. V was trimmed by 1 base and J by 8 bases, leaving 6 bases between them. The DNA for the CDR3 is TGTGCCAGCAGCTTAGGAGGTGATTCACCCCTCCACTTT. It translates to CASSLGGDSPLHF.

This clone came up a few times. The chain carries TRBV10-3 and TRBJ2-3; TRBD2 is a possible D gene (5 bases). V was shortened by 7 bases and J by 4 bases, with 15 bases between the two germline ends. Germline loops: CDR1 ENHRY, CDR2 SYGVKD. This CDR3 is built from 14 residues. This CDR3 is CAIKRVANSDTQYF. CDR3 nucleotide sequence: TGTGCCATCAAAAGAGTAGCGAACTCAGATACGCAGTATTTT.

The rearrangement uses TRBV2 and TRBJ2-3; the match to TRBD1 covers 9 bases. The CDR3 runs 16 residues. Per the germline V gene, CDR1 is SNHLY and CDR2 is FYNNEI. V dropped 6 bases and J dropped 3; count of bases not matched to a gene: 10. The CDR3 here is CASSGQGIIWTDTQYF. CDR3 coding DNA: TGTGCCAGCAGCGGACAGGGGATAATTTGGACAGATACGCAGTATTTT.

This clone was recorded only once. The V gene is TRBV5-8, the J gene TRBJ2-4; D perhaps matches TRBD2 (6 bases). The germline V gene encodes CDR1 SGHTS and CDR2 YDEGEE. The CDR3 covers 13 residues. Trimming removed 4 bases from V and 15 bases from J, with 20 bases in between. CDR3 in DNA: TGTGCCAGCAGCGGAGTGGGGGGTTTTCGTTTGTACTTC. Amino acid sequence: CASSGVGGFRLYF.

J is TRBJ2-3 and V is TRBV5-4, with 8 nucleotides matching TRBD2. With 4 bases clipped from V and 1 base from J, the junction kept 8 bases outside the gene matches. Germline V gene sequence: CDR1 SGHNT, CDR2 YYREEE (reference sequence). This CDR3 has 16 residues. The DNA for the CDR3 is TGTGCCAGCAGCCTTAGGACTAGCCCCCGCACAGATACGCAGTATTTT. Translated, it gives CASSLRTSPRTDTQYF.

The rearrangement uses TRBV18 and TRBJ1-2, with 8 bases that match TRBD1. Germline values: CDR1 KGHSH, CDR2 LQKENI. The CDR3 spans 13 residues. The V segment lost 3 bases and the J segment 7 bases; nucleotides outside the gene matches: 4. CDR3 region: CASSPTGEGGYTF. The CDR3 DNA sequence: TGTGCCAGCTCACCGACAGGGGAGGGTGGCTACACCTTC.

The chain joins TRBV19 to TRBJ2-7; TRBD1 is a possible D gene (6 bases). V was shortened by 7 bases and J by 2 bases, with 18 bases between the two germline ends. Germline V gene lookup returns CDR1 LNHDA and CDR2 SQIVND (reference sequence). This CDR3 region has 15 residues. CDR3 amino acids: CASTAPGQGTYEQYF. In DNA, the CDR3 is TGTGCCAGTACCGCGCCGGGACAAGGGACCTACGAGCAGTACTTC. The entire variable domain, with the rest obtained from reference TRBV19 and TRBJ2-7, is as follows: DGGITQSPKYLFRKEGQNVTLSCEQNLNHDAMYWYRQDPGQGLRLIYYSQIVNDFQKGDIAEGYSVSREKKESFPLTVTSAQKNPTAFYLCASTAPGQGTYEQYFGPGTRLTVT.

This clone was counted once. This rearrangement joins TRBV5-1 to TRBJ2-6; D remains unclear. Per the germline V gene, CDR1 is SGHRS and CDR2 is YFSETQ. Trimming removed 0 bases from V and 2 bases from J, with 6 bases in between. The CDR3 length is 15 residues. Written as DNA, the CDR3 is TGCGCCAGCAGCTTGGAAGGGACTGGGGCCAACGTCCTGACTTTC. The encoded protein is CASSLEGTGANVLTF.

The rearrangement links TRBV13 to TRBJ2-7; 7 positions match TRBD2. This CDR3 spans 14 amino acids. CDR1 and CDR2 (germline): PRHDT, FYEKMQ (reference sequence). V dropped 4 bases and J dropped 0; count of bases not matched to a gene: 3. The CDR3 sequence is CASSSSSGSYEQYF. CDR3 nucleotide sequence: TGTGCCAGCAGCTCATCTAGCGGCTCCTACGAGCAGTACTTC.

This clone has just a few counts. V usage is TRBV6-1 and J usage is TRBJ2-3; TRBD2 is a possible D gene (6 bases). CDR1 is MNHNS and CDR2 is SASEGT in the germline V gene. The CDR3 extends over 15 amino acids. V shed 10 bases and J shed 3 bases, with 20 bases lying between them. CDR3 protein: CATARSAGITDTQYF. CDR3 nucleotide sequence: TGTGCCACCGCTCGAAGTGCGGGAATAACAGATACGCAGTATTTT.